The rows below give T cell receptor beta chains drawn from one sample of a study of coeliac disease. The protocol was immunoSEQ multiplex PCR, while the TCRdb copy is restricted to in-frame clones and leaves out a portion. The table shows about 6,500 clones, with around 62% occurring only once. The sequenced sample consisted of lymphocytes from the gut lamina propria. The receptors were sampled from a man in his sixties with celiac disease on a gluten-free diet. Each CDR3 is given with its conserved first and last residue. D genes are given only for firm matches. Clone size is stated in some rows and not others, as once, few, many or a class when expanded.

CDR3nt: TGCGCCAGTCAGGATGGTGGAATCTATAATTCACCCCTCCACTTT; CDR3aa: CASQDGGIYNSPLHF; d_gene: NA; len: 15; j_gene: TRBJ1-6; v_gene: TRBV5-1; abundance: NA
CDR3nt: TGTGCCAGCAGTCCCAGACTGAAGGCTGACACTGAAGCTTTCTTT; CDR3aa: CASSPRLKADTEAFF; d_gene: NA; len: 15; j_gene: TRBJ1-1; v_gene: TRBV6-4; abundance: NA
CDR3nt: TGTGCCACCTCCGGGACAGTCAACACCGGGGAGCTGTTTTTT; CDR3aa: CATSGTVNTGELFF; d_gene: TRBD1; len: 14; j_gene: TRBJ2-2; v_gene: TRBV6-5; abundance: NA
CDR3nt: TGTGCCTGGAATATACCGGGATTAGACGGAAACACCATATATTTT; CDR3aa: CAWNIPGLDGNTIYF; d_gene: NA; len: 15; j_gene: TRBJ1-3; v_gene: TRBV30; abundance: NA
CDR3nt: TGTGCCAGCAGCGTAGCTTATCTGGGGCGCGAGGGGGCCAACGTCCTGACTTTC; CDR3aa: CASSVAYLGREGANVLTF; d_gene: NA; len: 18; j_gene: TRBJ2-6; v_gene: TRBV9; abundance: NA
CDR3nt: TGTGCCAGCAGTGCTCCCGGGTCTCTTGGGACCCAGTACTTC; CDR3aa: CASSAPGSLGTQYF; d_gene: NA; len: 14; j_gene: TRBJ2-5; v_gene: TRBV6-5; abundance: NA
CDR3nt: TGCAGCGTTGGGGGACAGGGTACCGCGTTCACCGGGGAGCTGTTTTTT; CDR3aa: CSVGGQGTAFTGELFF; d_gene: TRBD1; len: 16; j_gene: TRBJ2-2; v_gene: TRBV29-1; abundance: NA
CDR3nt: TGTGCCAGCAGCCCTCGTGTCGGGGGGGCCGCGGAGACCCAGTACTTC; CDR3aa: CASSPRVGGAAETQYF; d_gene: TRBD2; len: 16; j_gene: TRBJ2-5; v_gene: TRBV9; abundance: NA
CDR3nt: TGTGCCAGCAGCTTGTTGCCAGGGGGCCAAGGTACGCAGTATTTT; CDR3aa: CASSLLPGGQGTQYF; d_gene: TRBD1; len: 15; j_gene: TRBJ2-3; v_gene: TRBV5-4; abundance: NA
CDR3nt: TGCGCCAGCAGCAAAATACAGGGGGACTATGGCTACACCTTC; CDR3aa: CASSKIQGDYGYTF; d_gene: TRBD1; len: 14; j_gene: TRBJ1-2; v_gene: TRBV5-1; abundance: NA
CDR3nt: TGTGCCACCAGCAGAGAGGGCCAGGGTCTCTCCTACGAGCAGTACTTC; CDR3aa: CATSREGQGLSYEQYF; d_gene: NA; len: 16; j_gene: TRBJ2-7; v_gene: TRBV15; abundance: NA
CDR3nt: TGTGCCAGCAGCGGTCCGGGACAGGGAAGAAGTAATTCACCCCTCCACTTT; CDR3aa: CASSGPGQGRSNSPLHF; d_gene: NA; len: 17; j_gene: TRBJ1-6; v_gene: TRBV21-1; abundance: few
CDR3nt: TGTGCCAGCAGTTACGGAGCTAACTATGGCTACACCTTC; CDR3aa: CASSYGANYGYTF; d_gene: NA; len: 13; j_gene: TRBJ1-2; v_gene: TRBV6-5; abundance: once
CDR3nt: TGCAGCGTTAATCCGGGACAGGGAAGGGAGACCCAGTACTTC; CDR3aa: CSVNPGQGRETQYF; d_gene: TRBD1; len: 14; j_gene: TRBJ2-5; v_gene: TRBV29-1; abundance: NA
CDR3nt: TGTGCCAGCTCAACTCGACAGGCCAGCAATCAGCCCCAGCATTTT; CDR3aa: CASSTRQASNQPQHF; d_gene: NA; len: 15; j_gene: TRBJ1-5; v_gene: TRBV18; abundance: NA
CDR3nt: TGTGCCAGTAGCCGGGACACCCATTCACCCCTCCACTTT; CDR3aa: CASSRDTHSPLHF; d_gene: NA; len: 13; j_gene: TRBJ1-6; v_gene: TRBV19; abundance: NA
CDR3nt: TGTGCCAGCAGCCAGGGGGGTTGGGAGACCCAGTACTTC; CDR3aa: CASSQGGWETQYF; d_gene: NA; len: 13; j_gene: TRBJ2-5; v_gene: TRBV7-3; abundance: NA
CDR3nt: TGTGCCAGCAGTCCTAGCGGGGGGACCTACGAGCAGTACTTC; CDR3aa: CASSPSGGTYEQYF; d_gene: TRBD2; len: 14; j_gene: TRBJ2-7; v_gene: TRBV6-1; abundance: NA
CDR3nt: TGCGCCAGCAGCCCCGGGACTAGCGGGGGGTCCACAGATACGCAGTATTTT; CDR3aa: CASSPGTSGGSTDTQYF; d_gene: TRBD2; len: 17; j_gene: TRBJ2-3; v_gene: TRBV5-1; abundance: NA
CDR3nt: TGTGCCAGACGCGGTACACCGCCTAACTATGGCTACACCTTC; CDR3aa: CARRGTPPNYGYTF; d_gene: NA; len: 14; j_gene: TRBJ1-2; v_gene: TRBV7-6; abundance: NA
CDR3nt: TGTGCCAGCAGTCCACCAACAGGGGCAGGTGAAGCTTTCTTT; CDR3aa: CASSPPTGAGEAFF; d_gene: TRBD1; len: 14; j_gene: TRBJ1-1; v_gene: TRBV6-5; abundance: NA
CDR3nt: TGTGCCAGTAGCATAACAGAACAGGCGATGAACACTGAAGCTTTCTTT; CDR3aa: CASSITEQAMNTEAFF; d_gene: NA; len: 16; j_gene: TRBJ1-1; v_gene: TRBV19; abundance: once
CDR3nt: TGTGCCAGCAGTTACTACTATGACAGTAACACTGAAGCTTTCTTT; CDR3aa: CASSYYYDSNTEAFF; d_gene: NA; len: 15; j_gene: TRBJ1-1; v_gene: TRBV27; abundance: NA
CDR3nt: TGTGCCAGCAGTGACACGGAAGAGACCCAGTACTTC; CDR3aa: CASSDTEETQYF; d_gene: NA; len: 12; j_gene: TRBJ2-5; v_gene: TRBV2; abundance: NA
CDR3nt: TGTGCCAGCAGTGAAGGACAATTCTATGGCTACACCTTC; CDR3aa: CASSEGQFYGYTF; d_gene: NA; len: 13; j_gene: TRBJ1-2; v_gene: TRBV2; abundance: NA
CDR3nt: TGTGCCAGCAGCGTTGAATGGGGGGAGCTGAGGACTGAAGCTTTCTTT; CDR3aa: CASSVEWGELRTEAFF; d_gene: NA; len: 16; j_gene: TRBJ1-1; v_gene: TRBV7-9; abundance: NA
CDR3nt: TGTGCCAGCAGCGCCCGGGACAGGACCTATGGGGGCTACACCTTC; CDR3aa: CASSARDRTYGGYTF; d_gene: TRBD1; len: 15; j_gene: TRBJ1-2; v_gene: TRBV9; abundance: NA
CDR3nt: TGCGCCAGCAGCTCCGGACAGGCTCCTAATGAAAAACTGTTTTTT; CDR3aa: CASSSGQAPNEKLFF; d_gene: TRBD1; len: 15; j_gene: TRBJ1-4; v_gene: TRBV5-1; abundance: few
CDR3nt: TGTGCCAGCAGTTATCCCGGTGGCACTGAAGCTTTCTTT; CDR3aa: CASSYPGGTEAFF; d_gene: NA; len: 13; j_gene: TRBJ1-1; v_gene: TRBV6-5; abundance: few
CDR3nt: TGTGCCATCAGCGACACAGGGGCGCGATCCGAGCAGTACTTC; CDR3aa: CAISDTGARSEQYF; d_gene: TRBD1; len: 14; j_gene: TRBJ2-7; v_gene: TRBV10-3; abundance: NA
CDR3nt: TGCGCCAGCAGCTTGGAACTAGTCGATACGCAGTATTTT; CDR3aa: CASSLELVDTQYF; d_gene: NA; len: 13; j_gene: TRBJ2-3; v_gene: TRBV5-1; abundance: NA
CDR3nt: TGTGCCAGCACCGTTTTTAATGAGCAGTTCTTC; CDR3aa: CASTVFNEQFF; d_gene: NA; len: 11; j_gene: TRBJ2-1; v_gene: TRBV6-1; abundance: NA
CDR3nt: TGCGCCAGCAGCCTGGGCCGGGACAGGAACACTGAAGCTTTCTTT; CDR3aa: CASSLGRDRNTEAFF; d_gene: TRBD1; len: 15; j_gene: TRBJ1-1; v_gene: TRBV5-1; abundance: NA
CDR3nt: TGTGCCAGCTCACCAGAGACAGGGTCTGGTGGAAACACCATATATTTT; CDR3aa: CASSPETGSGGNTIYF; d_gene: TRBD1; len: 16; j_gene: TRBJ1-3; v_gene: TRBV18; abundance: few
CDR3nt: TGCGCCAGCAGCCAAGAGGGACTAGCGGGGACAGGGGAGCAGTACTTC; CDR3aa: CASSQEGLAGTGEQYF; d_gene: TRBD2; len: 16; j_gene: TRBJ2-7; v_gene: TRBV4-1; abundance: NA
CDR3nt: TGCGCCAGCAGCCAAGGACACGCCGGGATGAATCAGCCCCAGCATTTT; CDR3aa: CASSQGHAGMNQPQHF; d_gene: NA; len: 16; j_gene: TRBJ1-5; v_gene: TRBV4-1; abundance: once
CDR3nt: TGTGCCATCCACGATACAGGGAGGGAAAATGGCTACACCTTC; CDR3aa: CAIHDTGRENGYTF; d_gene: NA; len: 14; j_gene: TRBJ1-2; v_gene: TRBV10-3; abundance: NA
CDR3nt: TGTGCCAGCAGTCCCCGTAACGAGCAGTACTTC; CDR3aa: CASSPRNEQYF; d_gene: NA; len: 11; j_gene: TRBJ2-7; v_gene: TRBV2; abundance: NA
CDR3nt: TGTGCCAGCAGTGAAGGCTCGGCGGGAAGTCACACTGAAGCTTTCTTT; CDR3aa: CASSEGSAGSHTEAFF; d_gene: NA; len: 16; j_gene: TRBJ1-1; v_gene: TRBV25-1; abundance: NA
CDR3nt: TGTGCCAGCAGCCAAGGGACAGGGGGAGTCGAGACCCAGTACTTC; CDR3aa: CASSQGTGGVETQYF; d_gene: TRBD1; len: 15; j_gene: TRBJ2-5; v_gene: TRBV14; abundance: NA
CDR3nt: TGTGCCAGCAGCCCCGGTGGCGGAAGATACGAGCAGTACTTC; CDR3aa: CASSPGGGRYEQYF; d_gene: NA; len: 14; j_gene: TRBJ2-7; v_gene: TRBV7-9; abundance: NA
CDR3nt: TGTGCCAGCAGCCCTCGGACAGGGTGGGAAAGCTCCTATAATTCACCCCTCCACTTT; CDR3aa: CASSPRTGWESSYNSPLHF; d_gene: TRBD1; len: 19; j_gene: TRBJ1-6; v_gene: TRBV7-2; abundance: NA
CDR3nt: TGTGCCAGCAGTGATCACGGGGAGCAGTACTTC; CDR3aa: CASSDHGEQYF; d_gene: NA; len: 11; j_gene: TRBJ2-7; v_gene: TRBV2; abundance: NA
CDR3nt: TGCGCCAGCAGTGCACCTAGCGGGGGGAGTGAGCAGTTCTTC; CDR3aa: CASSAPSGGSEQFF; d_gene: TRBD2; len: 14; j_gene: TRBJ2-1; v_gene: TRBV10-1; abundance: NA
CDR3nt: TGTGCCAGCAGCTTACGCCCCGGGAACTCTGGGGCCAACGTCCTGACTTTC; CDR3aa: CASSLRPGNSGANVLTF; d_gene: NA; len: 17; j_gene: TRBJ2-6; v_gene: TRBV7-8; abundance: NA
CDR3nt: TGTGCCAGCAGCGTAACAGGGGTATCCTACGAGCAGTACTTC; CDR3aa: CASSVTGVSYEQYF; d_gene: TRBD1; len: 14; j_gene: TRBJ2-7; v_gene: TRBV11-2; abundance: NA
CDR3nt: TGCGCCAGCAGCTTAGGCTTGGTCGGGGGGGCAGATACGCAGTATTTT; CDR3aa: CASSLGLVGGADTQYF; d_gene: TRBD2; len: 16; j_gene: TRBJ2-3; v_gene: TRBV5-1; abundance: NA
CDR3nt: TGTGCCAGCAGTCTAAGTGACTACGAGCAGTACTTC; CDR3aa: CASSLSDYEQYF; d_gene: NA; len: 12; j_gene: TRBJ2-7; v_gene: TRBV2; abundance: medium-sized
CDR3nt: TGTGCCAGCAGCTTACAGGGGCATGGGGCCAACGTCCTGACTTTC; CDR3aa: CASSLQGHGANVLTF; d_gene: TRBD1; len: 15; j_gene: TRBJ2-6; v_gene: TRBV5-8; abundance: NA
CDR3nt: TGTGCCACCAGGGATCGGGGTGGGGACACTGAAGCTTTCTTT; CDR3aa: CATRDRGGDTEAFF; d_gene: NA; len: 14; j_gene: TRBJ1-1; v_gene: TRBV10-3; abundance: NA
CDR3nt: TGTGCCGGGGAGGGGGGAGATACGCAGTATTTT; CDR3aa: CAGEGGDTQYF; d_gene: NA; len: 11; j_gene: TRBJ2-3; v_gene: TRBV2; abundance: once
CDR3nt: TGTGCCAGCAGCCAAGATAGAGACTCCGGAGTTCTGTTCTTC; CDR3aa: CASSQDRDSGVLFF; d_gene: NA; len: 14; j_gene: TRBJ2-1; v_gene: TRBV4-2; abundance: NA
CDR3nt: TGCGCCAGCAGAGAGGCCGGGGAGCTGTTTTTT; CDR3aa: CASREAGELFF; d_gene: NA; len: 11; j_gene: TRBJ2-2; v_gene: TRBV5-1; abundance: NA
CDR3nt: TGTGCCAGCCTCGTCGGGGGACTAGCGGGGGGGGAGCAGTTCTTC; CDR3aa: CASLVGGLAGGEQFF; d_gene: TRBD2; len: 15; j_gene: TRBJ2-1; v_gene: TRBV6-1; abundance: few
CDR3nt: TGTGCCAGCAGCGTAGGACAGGGCCAGGATGAGCAGTTCTTC; CDR3aa: CASSVGQGQDEQFF; d_gene: TRBD1; len: 14; j_gene: TRBJ2-1; v_gene: TRBV9; abundance: NA
CDR3nt: TGTGCCAGCAGTTTATGGACCGATTCCGACAATAATTCACCCCTCCACTTT; CDR3aa: CASSLWTDSDNNSPLHF; d_gene: NA; len: 17; j_gene: TRBJ1-6; v_gene: TRBV28; abundance: NA
CDR3nt: TGTGCCAGCAGCTTAACAGGGGGTGTCAATCAGCCCCAGCATTTT; CDR3aa: CASSLTGGVNQPQHF; d_gene: TRBD1; len: 15; j_gene: TRBJ1-5; v_gene: TRBV6-5; abundance: NA
CDR3nt: TGTGCCAGCAGTCCTGACACAAACTCTGGAAACACCATATATTTT; CDR3aa: CASSPDTNSGNTIYF; d_gene: NA; len: 15; j_gene: TRBJ1-3; v_gene: TRBV7-6; abundance: NA
CDR3nt: TGTGCCAGCAACCTGGGACAGGGGTCCACTGAAGCTTTCTTT; CDR3aa: CASNLGQGSTEAFF; d_gene: TRBD1; len: 14; j_gene: TRBJ1-1; v_gene: TRBV2; abundance: NA
CDR3nt: TGTGCCAGCAGCCCCCCCCTGGGGGGGGCCCACCGAAATGAGCAGTTCTTC; CDR3aa: CASSPPLGGAHRNEQFF; d_gene: NA; len: 17; j_gene: TRBJ2-1; v_gene: TRBV13; abundance: NA